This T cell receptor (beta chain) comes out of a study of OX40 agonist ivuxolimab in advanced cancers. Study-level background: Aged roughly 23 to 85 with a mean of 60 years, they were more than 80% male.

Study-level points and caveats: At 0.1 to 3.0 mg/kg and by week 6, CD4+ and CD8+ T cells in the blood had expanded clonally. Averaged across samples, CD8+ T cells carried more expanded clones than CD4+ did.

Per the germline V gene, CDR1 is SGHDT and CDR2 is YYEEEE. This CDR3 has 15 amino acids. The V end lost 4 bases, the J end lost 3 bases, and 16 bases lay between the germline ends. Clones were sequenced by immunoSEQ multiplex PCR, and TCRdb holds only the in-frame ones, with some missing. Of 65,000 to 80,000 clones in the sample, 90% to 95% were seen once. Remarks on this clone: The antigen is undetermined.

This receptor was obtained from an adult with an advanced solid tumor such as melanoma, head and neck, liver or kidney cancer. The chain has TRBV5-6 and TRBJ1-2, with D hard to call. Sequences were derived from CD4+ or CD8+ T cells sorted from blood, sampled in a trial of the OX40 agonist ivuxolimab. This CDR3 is CASSGRGFSDYGYTF. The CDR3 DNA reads TGTGCCAGCAGCGGGCGCGGTTTTTCCGACTATGGCTACACCTTC.